A single sample is the source of the 23 T cell receptor beta chains below, sequenced in a study of T cells after posttransplantation cyclophosphamide. Treatment was busulfan-fludarabine conditioning, a marrow graft, and cyclophosphamide on days +3 and +4. TCRdb's table, derived via immunoSEQ multiplex PCR, lists solely in-frame clones and lacks some. The sample shows about 12,000 clones, none of them appearing just once. Sequencing used PBMCs, obtained after allogeneic stem cell transplant with posttransplant cyclophosphamide. All receptors derive from a female patient aged 40-50 years who received an allogeneic stem cell transplant from an unrelated donor, was CMV-positive, and had acute GVHD only. T cells may partly derive from the graft donor.

The CDR3 is CASSRSSGGNEQFF. The CDR3 nucleotides read TGTGCCAGCAGCCGAAGTTCAGGGGGCAATGAGCAGTTCTTC. This chain links TRBV7-2 with TRBJ2-1; 7 nucleotides line up with TRBD1. In germline, CDR1 is SGHTA, CDR2 FQGNSA. V dropped 5 bases and J dropped 6; count of bases not matched to a gene: 7. The CDR3 covers 14 residues.

This clone has at least ten counts. The V and J genes are TRBV5-1 and TRBJ2-5; TRBD1 might be the D (6 bases). Germline V gene sequence: CDR1 SGHRS, CDR2 YFSETQ. The CDR3 is 15 amino acids. V lost 0 bases and J lost 2, with 11 bases in between. CDR3 sequence reads: CASSLAGTNQETQYF. Written as DNA, the CDR3 is TGCGCCAGCAGCTTGGCGGGGACAAATCAAGAGACCCAGTACTTC. The variable domain in full, with the rest retrieved from reference TRBV5-1 and TRBJ2-5, is KAGVTQTPRYLIKTRGQQVTLSCSPISGHRSVSWYQQTPGQGLQFLFEYFSETQRNKGNFPGRFSGRQFSNSRSEMNVSTLELGDSALYLCASSLAGTNQETQYFGPGTRLLVL.

This clone was seen ten or more times. The chain links TRBV5-6 to TRBJ2-3, with a tentative D call TRBD2 (6 bases). Germline CDR1 reads SGHDT; CDR2 reads YYEEEE. Deletions cut 6 bases from V and 1 base from J, with 18 bases between. The CDR3 is made up of 16 amino acids. The DNA of the CDR3 is TGTGCCAGCACCAGAAACACCGGGACTCGCACAGATACGCAGTATTTT. Translation gives CASTRNTGTRTDTQYF.

This clone came up many times. This chain connects TRBV18 to TRBJ2-3; possible D gene TRBD1, 5 bases. This CDR3 region has 15 residues. V was trimmed by 6 bases and J by 2 bases, leaving 15 bases between them. Germline V gene lookup returns CDR1 KGHSH and CDR2 LQKENI. The CDR3 protein is CASSPGHQSTDTQYF. CDR3 DNA: TGTGCCAGCTCTCCCGGACATCAATCCACAGATACGCAGTATTTT.

This clone turned up a few times. As DNA, the CDR3 is TGTGCCAGCAGTGATCAGGGGAGGGACATTCAGTACTTC. This sequence encodes CASSDQGRDIQYF. The genes are TRBV25-1 and TRBJ2-4, with D possibly matching TRBD2 (7 bases). This CDR3 comprises 13 residues. CDR1 is MGHDK, CDR2 SYGVNS, per germline. V lost 3 bases and J lost 8, with 11 bases in between.

This clone was detected a few times. The chain couples TRBV7-6 to TRBJ1-4, with D unresolved. The CDR3 contains 12 residues. CDR1 is SGHVS and CDR2 is FNYEAQ in the germline V gene. Deletions cut 1 base from V and 5 bases from J, with 2 bases between. This CDR3 is CASSLVNEKLFF. In DNA form, the CDR3 reads TGTGCCAGCAGCTTAGTAAATGAAAAACTGTTTTTT.

This clone was picked up many times. The V gene is TRBV18, the J gene TRBJ1-5; no clear D gene. The CDR3 is 12 amino acids. CDR1 and CDR2 from the germline V gene are KGHSH and LQKENI. V shed 3 bases and J shed 10 bases, with 10 bases lying between them. As DNA, the CDR3 is TGTGCCAGCTCACCCGGTCCCTACCCCCAGCATTTT. This encodes CASSPGPYPQHF.

This clone was counted ten times or more. The V call is TRBV9, the J call TRBJ2-4, with D perhaps TRBD1 (5 bases). The CDR3 covers 16 residues. V lost 0 bases to trimming and J lost 2 bases, with 12 bases between them. Germline values: CDR1 SGDLS, CDR2 YYNGEE. CDR3 DNA sequence: TGTGCCAGCAGCGTAGGGGCAGGGCGATCCAAAAACATTCAGTACTTC. This translates into CASSVGAGRSKNIQYF.

This clone was counted ten times or more. The genes are TRBV7-6 and TRBJ2-1, with D possibly matching TRBD1 (5 bases). CDR1 and CDR2 from the germline V gene are SGHVS and FNYEAQ. The ends were cut back, 5 bases at V and 2 bases at J, with 16 bases in the middle. This CDR3 comprises 16 residues. This CDR3 reads CASSPPGRVAYNEQFF. CDR3 DNA: TGTGCCAGCAGCCCGCCCGGCAGGGTCGCCTACAATGAGCAGTTCTTC.

This clone was counted a few times. The chain recombines TRBV19 with TRBJ2-5; 10 nucleotides match TRBD2. CDR3 length: 15 amino acids. The V gene's germline CDR1 is LNHDA and CDR2 SQIVND (reference sequence). With V trimmed by 7 bases and J by 3 bases, 8 bases remained unmatched. CDR3 loop: CASNPEAGGEETQYF. CDR3 in DNA: TGTGCCAGTAATCCCGAAGCGGGAGGGGAAGAGACCCAGTACTTC. The whole variable domain, remainder taken from reference TRBV19 and TRBJ2-5, is DGGITQSPKYLFRKEGQNVTLSCEQNLNHDAMYWYRQDPGQGLRLIYYSQIVNDFQKGDIAEGYSVSREKKESFPLTVTSAQKNPTAFYLCASNPEAGGEETQYFGPGTRLLVL.

This clone was recorded many times. The rearrangement links TRBV4-3 to TRBJ2-5; possible D gene TRBD1, 6 bases. The CDR3 has 15 amino acids. The germline V gene encodes CDR1 LGHNA and CDR2 YSLEER. Trimming cost V 3 bases and J 0 bases, with 11 bases left between them. In DNA form, the CDR3 reads TGCGCCAGCAGCCAGACGCAGGGGAACCAAGAGACCCAGTACTTC. Protein product: CASSQTQGNQETQYF.

This clone was seen repeatedly, ten times or more. The chain couples TRBV18 to TRBJ2-4, with 7 bases identical to TRBD1. V was clipped by 4 bases and J by 6 bases; unmatched bases: 9. Germline CDR1 reads KGHSH; CDR2 reads LQKENI. This CDR3 has 15 amino acids. CDR3 sequence: CASSRETGIGNIQYF. The CDR3 region has the DNA TGTGCCAGCTCACGCGAGACAGGGATTGGAAACATTCAGTACTTC. Together with reference TRBV18 and TRBJ2-4, the CDR3 gives the full variable domain: NAGVMQNPRHLVRRRGQEARLRCSPMKGHSHVYWYRQLPEEGLKFMVYLQKENIIDESGMPKERFSAEFPKEGPSILRIQQVVRGDSAAYFCASSRETGIGNIQYFGAGTRLSVL.

This clone was observed at least ten times. The chain carries TRBV9 and TRBJ2-2, with D maybe TRBD1 (5 bases). This CDR3 is 13 amino acids long. CDR1 is SGDLS and CDR2 is YYNGEE in the germline V gene. V lost 6 bases and J 5 bases, leaving 11 bases between the germline ends. The CDR3 spells CASKSRDTGELFF. The CDR3 DNA sequence: TGTGCCAGCAAAAGCAGGGATACCGGGGAGCTGTTTTTT.

This clone has only a few counts. V is TRBV2 and J is TRBJ2-7; D not resolved. With 2 bases removed from V and 12 bases from J, the gap between germline ends came to 17 bases. This CDR3 contains 13 residues. Looked up from germline, CDR1 is SNHLY and CDR2 is FYNNEI. Here the CDR3 reads CASSETPTDISYV. The CDR3 coding sequence is TGTGCCAGCAGTGAAACCCCCACCGACATTTCGTACGTC.

This clone ranks as medium-sized. The chain employs TRBV7-8 and TRBJ2-2; 8 bases match TRBD1. Per germline, CDR1 SGHVS and CDR2 FQNEAQ. The ends lost 5 bases at V and 5 bases at J; junction bases unmatched: 10. CDR3 length: 16 residues. CDR3 protein: CASSTQGALYTGELFF. The CDR3 nucleotides read TGTGCCAGCAGCACGCAGGGGGCGTTATATACCGGGGAGCTGTTTTTT.

At least ten counts were recorded for this clone. This chain joins TRBV6-6 and TRBJ2-2; 7 bases align to TRBD1. The CDR3 length is 13 residues. The germline V gene encodes CDR1 MNHNY and CDR2 SVGAGI (reference sequence). J lost 7 bases, V lost 7 bases, and 6 bases had no gene match. This CDR3 is CASTLTGVGELFF. For the CDR3, the DNA is TGTGCCAGCACTTTAACAGGGGTCGGGGAGCTGTTTTTT.

This clone appeared many times. CDR3 amino acids: CASSQGGGSGSGYTF. In nucleotides, the CDR3 is TGCGCCAGCAGCCAAGGGGGAGGGTCTGGCAGTGGCTACACCTTC. The J gene is TRBJ1-2, the V gene TRBV4-3, with D unclear. The length of the CDR3 is 15 residues. Trimming shortened V by 1 base and J by 7 bases, and 16 bases separated the two germline ends. Germline V CDR1 and CDR2: LGHNA, YSLEER.

This chain uses TRBV9 with TRBJ2-5; 12 bases are a match to TRBD2. The CDR3 has 16 residues. The junction had 4 bases not matched to a gene; V was cut back by 0 bases and J by 4 bases. Looked up from germline, CDR1 is SGDLS and CDR2 is YYNGEE. CDR3 sequence: CASSVGTSGRRETQYF. The DNA for the CDR3 is TGTGCCAGCAGCGTAGGAACTAGCGGGAGGAGAGAGACCCAGTACTTC.

The rearrangement uses TRBV5-1 and TRBJ2-1, with a weak D call TRBD2 (5 bases). V lost 2 bases and J lost 5, with 20 bases in between. The CDR3 covers 17 residues. Germline CDR1 SGHRS, CDR2 YFSETQ. The CDR3 sequence: CASSFIVLSRRDNEQFF. As DNA, the CDR3 is TGCGCCAGCAGCTTTATAGTTTTGTCTAGGCGGGACAATGAGCAGTTCTTC.

This clone was seen at least ten times. The chain links TRBV27 to TRBJ2-5; 7 bases match TRBD2. This CDR3 is built from 15 residues. V trimming: 6 bases; J trimming: 5 bases; junction bases outside the gene matches: 12. The V gene's germline CDR1 is MNHEY and CDR2 SMNVEV (reference sequence). The CDR3 DNA is TGTGCCAGCAGAATGGGGCGGGAGTTAAGGGAGACCCAGTACTTC. Encoded protein: CASRMGRELRETQYF.

This clone was seen repeatedly, ten times or more. This chain uses TRBV18 with TRBJ2-1; TRBD2 matches at 15 bases. The J segment lost 0 bases and the V segment lost 8 bases, leaving 14 bases of the junction unmatched. Per germline, CDR1 KGHSH and CDR2 LQKENI. The CDR3 extends over 20 amino acids. CDR3 sequence (DNA): TGTGCCAGCCCCTCCGGGACTAGCGGGGGGTTTCCGTCCTCCTACAATGAGCAGTTCTTC. This codes for CASPSGTSGGFPSSYNEQFF.

This clone was counted ten times or more. This chain uses TRBV6-1 with TRBJ2-1; possibly TRBD1 for D (5 bases). Trimming left V 4 bases short and J 3 bases short, with 16 bases between. The germline V gene encodes CDR1 MNHNS and CDR2 SASEGT. The CDR3 sequence is 16 residues long. CDR3 nucleotides: TGTGCCAGCAGTGGACTCTTCTGGGGCCGCTACAATGAGCAGTTCTTC. Translated: CASSGLFWGRYNEQFF.

This clone appeared many times. V is TRBV5-6 and J is TRBJ2-7; 8 positions agree with TRBD1. Trimming cost V 0 bases and J 8 bases; bases outside gene matches: 4. This CDR3 spans 13 amino acids. Germline V gene sequence: CDR1 SGHDT, CDR2 YYEEEE. In DNA form, the CDR3 reads TGTGCCAGCAGCTTGGGTGACAGGGGCAAGCAGTACTTC. Residues: CASSLGDRGKQYF.